These T cell receptor beta chains were read from a single sample in a study of T cell changes during pregnancy in multiple sclerosis. Repertoires were generated with immunoSEQ multiplex PCR, while TCRdb's copy carries only in-frame clones and drops some. The data contain 100,000 or so clones, about 90% of them singletons. The sequences come from peripheral blood, collected in the second trimester of pregnancy. These receptors all come from a female donor with multiple sclerosis, enrolled in a pregnancy study. CDR3s include the opening cysteine and the closing phenylalanine or tryptophan. D genes are given only for firm matches. Some rows mark clone size as missing; the rest say once, few, many or name a class of expanded clone.

V	D	J	size	DNA	CDR3
TRBV5-1	TRBD2	TRBJ2-2	-	TGCGCCAGCAGCAGCGGACTAGCGGGAGCGGTCGGGGAGCTGTTTTTT	CASSSGLAGAVGELFF
TRBV6-5	-	TRBJ2-7	-	TGTGCCAGCAGTTACCTCCTTATGGGGAGGCCCTACGAGCAGTACTTC	CASSYLLMGRPYEQYF
TRBV4-3	TRBD1	TRBJ2-5	-	TGCGCCAGCAGCCAGGGACAGGGGGCTATGGGAGAGACCCAGTACTTC	CASSQGQGAMGETQYF
TRBV19	TRBD1	TRBJ2-7	-	TGTGCCAGTAGTACCCCCGGGACAGGCGGCTACGAGCAGTACTTC	CASSTPGTGGYEQYF
TRBV2	TRBD2	TRBJ2-1	once	TGTGCCAGCAGTGAAAGGGGACTAGCGGGAGGGAAGCAGTTCTTC	CASSERGLAGGKQFF
TRBV15	TRBD1	TRBJ2-1	-	TGTGCCACCAGCAGAGACAACTTAAGGGGGCGCGATGAGCAGTTCTTC	CATSRDNLRGRDEQFF
TRBV6-4	-	TRBJ2-7	-	TGTGCCAGCAGTGACTCGGCAAGGGGGAAGCAGTACTTC	CASSDSARGKQYF
TRBV5-1	TRBD1	TRBJ1-2	few	TGCGCCAGCAGCTCCAGGGACAGGGGATCCTATGGCTACACCTTC	CASSSRDRGSYGYTF
TRBV7-2	TRBD1	TRBJ1-2	-	TGTGCCAGCAGCCCAGGGGGGTTCTACACCTTC	CASSPGGFYTF
TRBV9	-	TRBJ2-7	-	TGTGCCAGCAGCGTTGGCCAGACTACCTCCTACGAGCAGTACTTC	CASSVGQTTSYEQYF
TRBV11-1	TRBD2	TRBJ2-1	-	TGTGCCAGCAGCTTAGGGGGAGGGCCGAGATACAATGAGCAGTTCTTC	CASSLGGGPRYNEQFF
TRBV7-9	TRBD1	TRBJ2-3	-	TGTGCCAGCAGCAGGGGACAGGGAAGGACAGATACGCAGTATTTT	CASSRGQGRTDTQYF
TRBV6-5	TRBD2	TRBJ2-3	-	TGTGCCAGCAGTTCTATAGCGGGAATGGTTACAGATACGCAGTATTTT	CASSSIAGMVTDTQYF
TRBV27	-	TRBJ2-7	-	TGTGCCAGCAGGGCCTACGGGGAATACGAGCAGTACTTC	CASRAYGEYEQYF
TRBV4-1	TRBD1	TRBJ1-1	-	TGCGCCAGCAGCCGGGACCCAGGGGGCTACACTGAAGCTTTCTTT	CASSRDPGGYTEAFF
TRBV6-1	TRBD2	TRBJ2-7	-	TGTGCCAGCGGGAGGGCCTACGAGCAGTACTTC	CASGRAYEQYF
TRBV4-2	-	TRBJ2-1	-	TGTGCCAGCAGCCAAGATGATAGCGCGCTAAGGGGGGGCTACAATGAGCAGTTCTTC	CASSQDDSALRGGYNEQFF
TRBV9	TRBD2	TRBJ2-1	-	TGTGCCAGCAGCGTAGAAGGACTAGCGGGGAACAATGAGCAGTTCTTC	CASSVEGLAGNNEQFF
TRBV7-9	-	TRBJ2-7	few	TGTGCCAGCAGCTCTACGGGCTCCTACGAGCAGTACTTC	CASSSTGSYEQYF
TRBV9	TRBD1	TRBJ2-1	-	TGTGCCAGCAGCCCGGGACAGGGGATTCGGGCCCTAGGGAATGAGCAGTTCTTC	CASSPGQGIRALGNEQFF
TRBV27	TRBD1	TRBJ1-5	-	TGTGCCAGCAGTTCTGTTACCTCGGGACAGCGGCAGCCCCAGCATTTT	CASSSVTSGQRQPQHF
TRBV6-5	TRBD1	TRBJ1-4	-	TGTGCCAGCAGTTACACAGGGGGGGGAAATGAAAAACTGTTTTTT	CASSYTGGGNEKLFF
TRBV28	TRBD1	TRBJ1-1	-	TGTGCCAGCAGTTTTCCGGGACAGGGGACGAACACTGAAGCTTTCTTT	CASSFPGQGTNTEAFF
TRBV7-2	TRBD2	TRBJ2-1	-	TGTGCCAGCAGCGTCACTAGCGGGAGAAACAATGAGCAGTTCTTC	CASSVTSGRNNEQFF
TRBV27	-	TRBJ1-1	once	TGTGCCAGCAGAGGGGTGAACACTGAAGCTTTCTTT	CASRGVNTEAFF
TRBV6-1	-	TRBJ2-1	-	TGTGCCAGCCGCTTGAGCGGGCCTTACAATGAGCAGTTCTTC	CASRLSGPYNEQFF
TRBV7-3	-	TRBJ2-1	once	TGTGCCAGCAGCCCCCTGACTAGTAGTAACGAGCAGTTCTTC	CASSPLTSSNEQFF
TRBV9	TRBD1	TRBJ1-3	-	TGTGCCAGCAGCGTCGGGGCAGGGGGGTGGAACACCATATATTTT	CASSVGAGGWNTIYF
TRBV9	-	TRBJ2-1	-	TGTGCCAGCAGCGCTTTCGGGATCTCCTACAATGAGCAGTTCTTC	CASSAFGISYNEQFF
TRBV28	TRBD2	TRBJ2-1	-	TGTGCCAGCAGTTTGTCTAGCGGAGGGGCCGGTGAGCAGTTCTTC	CASSLSSGGAGEQFF
TRBV7-2	TRBD1	TRBJ2-7	-	TGTGCCAGCACCCGGGACAGGAGCTCCTACGAGCAGTACTTC	CASTRDRSSYEQYF
TRBV4-1	TRBD1	TRBJ2-6	once	TGCGCCAGCAGCCAGGGCGGGCTCGGACAGGGGGCAGCTGGGGCCAACGTCCTGACTTTC	CASSQGGLGQGAAGANVLTF
TRBV14	-	TRBJ2-1	-	TGTGCCAGCAGCCAAGATAGGGGTTACAATGAGCAGTTCTTC	CASSQDRGYNEQFF
TRBV6-5	-	TRBJ2-7	-	TGTGCCAGCAGTTACTCGCCCTCCGGAGACTCCTACGAGCAGTACTTC	CASSYSPSGDSYEQYF
TRBV28	TRBD1	TRBJ1-2	once	TGTGCCAGCACCCCAAAGGGGGCATTTGGAGGCTACACCTTC	CASTPKGAFGGYTF
TRBV4-2	-	TRBJ2-6	-	TGTGCCAGCAGCCTAAGGGACATCGCCGGGGGGTCTGGGGCCAACGTCCTGACTTTC	CASSLRDIAGGSGANVLTF
TRBV18	-	TRBJ1-5	-	TGTGCCAGCTCACCTCTTCAGGGTAGCAATCAGCCCCAGCATTTT	CASSPLQGSNQPQHF
TRBV28	-	TRBJ2-7	-	TGTGCCAGCACGGTCGGGAACTACGAGCAGTACTTC	CASTVGNYEQYF
TRBV28	TRBD1	TRBJ1-2	-	TGTGCCAGCAGTTTGTCCGACAGGGTCGCTGGCTACACCTTC	CASSLSDRVAGYTF
TRBV9	-	TRBJ2-5	-	TGTGCCAGCAGCGATAATTCTATGGGGAGGGAGACCCAGTACTTC	CASSDNSMGRETQYF
TRBV5-1	-	TRBJ2-7	-	TGCGCCAGCAGGGAGGGTGTCCTTGACGAGCAGTACTTC	CASREGVLDEQYF
TRBV27	-	TRBJ2-5	-	TGTGCCAGCCGGGAGCACAGCGGAACCCAGTACTTC	CASREHSGTQYF
TRBV7-6	-	TRBJ2-2	-	TGTGCCAGCAGCTCTAACCCGAACACCGGGGAGCTGTTTTTT	CASSSNPNTGELFF
TRBV18	TRBD2	TRBJ2-7	-	TGTGCCAGCTCATCCCCTTCTTTAGCGGGAGTGGGCTACGAGCAGTACTTC	CASSSPSLAGVGYEQYF
TRBV6-5	-	TRBJ1-2	-	TGTGCCAGCAGCGACCAGGGAACTAACTATGGCTACACCTTC	CASSDQGTNYGYTF
TRBV28	-	TRBJ2-1	-	TGTGCCAGCAGTTTAGGAGGGAGGTTCAATGAGCAGTTCTTC	CASSLGGRFNEQFF